This paragraph covers one TCR beta chain sequence. Antigen specificity is unknown. Produced via immunoSEQ multiplex PCR; TCRdb's table is partial and in-frame only. Of 80,000 to 85,000 clones in the sample, roughly 89% are singletons; the top ten hold approximately 0.096%. The data stem from a study of graft-versus-host responses after intestinal transplantation. Study in general: In this cohort, recipients had multivisceral, liver-intestinal, or isolated intestinal transplants. The study gave all recipients anti-thymocyte globulin induction, then tacrolimus and steroids for about 3 years.

The CDR3 contains 16 residues. Germline V gene sequence: CDR1 MGHRA, CDR2 YSYEKL. V gave up 0 bases and J gave up 4 bases; unmatched junction bases: 6. The chain combines TRBV4-1 with TRBJ1-5; 7 nucleotides agree with TRBD1. Sample: unstimulated CD4+ T cells sorted from spleen or lymph node cells, taken before intestinal transplant. The TCR originated in a human donor who received an intestinal transplant. CDR3 region: CASSQETLTGNQPQHF. Written as DNA, the CDR3 is TGCGCCAGCAGCCAAGAAACGTTGACAGGGAATCAGCCCCAGCATTTT.